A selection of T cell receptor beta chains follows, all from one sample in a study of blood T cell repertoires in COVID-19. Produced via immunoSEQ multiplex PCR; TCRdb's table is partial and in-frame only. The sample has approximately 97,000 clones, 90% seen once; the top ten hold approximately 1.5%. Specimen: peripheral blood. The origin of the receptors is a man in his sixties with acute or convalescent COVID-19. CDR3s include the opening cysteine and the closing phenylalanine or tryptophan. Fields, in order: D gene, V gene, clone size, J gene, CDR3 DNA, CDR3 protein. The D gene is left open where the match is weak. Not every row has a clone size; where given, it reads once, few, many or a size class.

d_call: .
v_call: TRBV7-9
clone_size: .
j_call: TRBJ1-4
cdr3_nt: TGTGCCAGCAGCGAACAGGGATGGACTAATGAAAAACTGTTTTTT
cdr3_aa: CASSEQGWTNEKLFF

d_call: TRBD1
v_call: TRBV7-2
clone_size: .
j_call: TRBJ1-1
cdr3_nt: TGTGCCAGCAGCTCCCATCGGACAGGACCCCCGGACACTGAAGCTTTCTTT
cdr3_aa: CASSSHRTGPPDTEAFF

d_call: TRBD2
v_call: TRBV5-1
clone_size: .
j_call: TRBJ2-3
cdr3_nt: TGCGCCAGCAGCTTGGTACTAGCGGGGGCAGATACGCAGTATTTT
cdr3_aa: CASSLVLAGADTQYF

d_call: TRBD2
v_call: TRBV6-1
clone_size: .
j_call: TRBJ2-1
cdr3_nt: TGTGCCAGCAGTGATAGCGGGGGGGCCTATAATGAGCAGTTCTTC
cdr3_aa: CASSDSGGAYNEQFF

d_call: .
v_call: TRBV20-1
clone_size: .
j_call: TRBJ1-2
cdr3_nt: TGCAGTGCTAGAGCAGGGGATGGCTACACCTTC
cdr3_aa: CSARAGDGYTF

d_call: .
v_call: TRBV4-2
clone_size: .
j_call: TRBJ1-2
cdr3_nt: TGTGCCAGCAGCCCAGGACAGACATACTATGGCTACACCTTC
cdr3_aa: CASSPGQTYYGYTF

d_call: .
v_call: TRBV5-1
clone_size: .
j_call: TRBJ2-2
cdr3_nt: TGCGCCAGCAGCTTGCGGTCAGGGACGAACACCGGGGAGCTGTTTTTT
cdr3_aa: CASSLRSGTNTGELFF

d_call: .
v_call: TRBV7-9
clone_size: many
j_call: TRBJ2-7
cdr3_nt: TGTGCCAGCAGTAGTACAGAACCAGGGTTCCACGAGCAGTACTTC
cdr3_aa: CASSSTEPGFHEQYF

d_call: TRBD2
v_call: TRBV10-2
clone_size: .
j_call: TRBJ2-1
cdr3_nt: TGCGCCACCAGACTAGCGGGGGGGCTTAACAATGAGCAGTTCTTC
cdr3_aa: CATRLAGGLNNEQFF

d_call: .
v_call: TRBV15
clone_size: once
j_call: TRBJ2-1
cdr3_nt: TGTGCCACCAGCAGAGGAAGGGGGGGCTACAATGAGCAGTTCTTC
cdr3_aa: CATSRGRGGYNEQFF

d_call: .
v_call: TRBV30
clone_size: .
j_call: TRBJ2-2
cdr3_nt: TGTGCCGGCGGATTCAGGGATTCCGGGGAGCTGTTTTTT
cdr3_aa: CAGGFRDSGELFF

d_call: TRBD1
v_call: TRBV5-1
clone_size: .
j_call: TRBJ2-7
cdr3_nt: TGCGCCAGCAGCTTGGAAGGGGACAGGGCTGGTAGCGGCGAGCAGTACTTC
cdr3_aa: CASSLEGDRAGSGEQYF

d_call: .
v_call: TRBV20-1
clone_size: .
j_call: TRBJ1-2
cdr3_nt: TGCAGTGCTTTCCCGGGCTATGGCTACACCTTC
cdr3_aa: CSAFPGYGYTF

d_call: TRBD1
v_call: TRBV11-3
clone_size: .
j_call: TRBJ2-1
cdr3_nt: TGTGCCAGCAGCTCTCCGGGACAGGGGTACAATGAGCAGTTCTTC
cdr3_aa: CASSSPGQGYNEQFF

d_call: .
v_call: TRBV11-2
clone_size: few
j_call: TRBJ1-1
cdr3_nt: TGTGCCAGCAGCTTAGAGGTGGCCAAGAACACTGAAGCTTTCTTT
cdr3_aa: CASSLEVAKNTEAFF